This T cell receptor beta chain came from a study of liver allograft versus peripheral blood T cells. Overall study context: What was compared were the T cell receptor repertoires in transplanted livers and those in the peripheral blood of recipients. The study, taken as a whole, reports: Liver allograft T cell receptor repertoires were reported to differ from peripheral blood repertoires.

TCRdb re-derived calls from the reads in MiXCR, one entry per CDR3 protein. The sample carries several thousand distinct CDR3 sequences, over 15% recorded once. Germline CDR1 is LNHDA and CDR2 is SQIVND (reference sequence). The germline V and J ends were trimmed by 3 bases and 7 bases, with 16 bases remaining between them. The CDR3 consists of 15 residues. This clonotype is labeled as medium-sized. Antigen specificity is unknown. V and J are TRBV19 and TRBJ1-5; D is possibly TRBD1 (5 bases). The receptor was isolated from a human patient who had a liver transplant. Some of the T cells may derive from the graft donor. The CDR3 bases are TGTGCCAGTAGTATGCCCCAGGGAAGGCAACAGCCCCAGCATTTT. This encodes CASSMPQGRQQPQHF. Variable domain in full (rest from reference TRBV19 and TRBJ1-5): DGGITQSPKYLFRKEGQNVTLSCEQNLNHDAMYWYRQDPGQGLRLIYYSQIVNDFQKGDIAEGYSVSREKKESFPLTVTSAQKNPTAFYLCASSMPQGRQQPQHFGDGTRLSIL.